The clone carrying this TCR beta chain has a handful of counts. This specimen comes from a study of blood T cell repertoires in COVID-19. Overall study: Specimens from acute and convalescent COVID-19 originated in the United States, Italy and Spain. From T cells, B-cell-depleted T cells, or PBMCs came the material, which was cDNA or gDNA.

In the source study's methods: From reference gene primer amplification, estimates of nucleated cell counts were derived. Clones were read by immunoSEQ multiplex PCR, and TCRdb kept only the in-frame ones, dropping some. V, J and clone size derive from that table, while D and trimming were established from the DNA sequence. The table includes some 150,000 clones, about four fifths detected once. The CDR3 loop spans 16 amino acids. V was trimmed by 5 bases and J by 0 bases, leaving 16 bases between them. In germline, CDR1 is LNHDA, CDR2 SQIVND (reference sequence). The gene calls are TRBV19 and TRBJ1-1, with D possibly being TRBD1 (6 bases). The sequenced sample consisted of peripheral blood. The TCR sequence derives from a man aged 65-85 years with acute or convalescent COVID-19. The chain's CDR3 is CASSLLGGVVNTEAFF. In nucleotides, the CDR3 is TGTGCCAGTAGTCTACTAGGGGGGGTTGTGAACACTGAAGCTTTCTTT.